Listed below are T cell receptor beta chains from one sample, sequenced in a study of shared clonotypes between healthy human individuals. The method was immunoSEQ multiplex PCR; TCRdb's version includes in-frame clones alone and lacks a portion of them. Here the sample spans 780,000 or so clones, over 60% being singletons. Specimen: memory CD4+ T cells sorted from blood. Receptors originate from a woman under 40 in good health. Each CDR3 is given with its conserved first and last residue.

V gene: TRBV2
J gene: TRBJ1-1
CDR3 protein: CASSEAVGYTEAFF

V gene: TRBV28
J gene: TRBJ2-1
CDR3 protein: CASTGLAGGGWYNEQFF

V gene: TRBV7-9
J gene: TRBJ1-2
CDR3 protein: CASSPDGLLGYGYTF

V gene: TRBV2
J gene: TRBJ1-2
CDR3 protein: CASSGQGADYGYTF

V gene: TRBV5-1
J gene: TRBJ2-7
CDR3 protein: CASSPGLRRDSYEQYF

V gene: TRBV2
J gene: TRBJ2-7
CDR3 protein: CASSAGTSGPYEQYF

V gene: TRBV5-6
J gene: TRBJ1-1
CDR3 protein: CASSLVGAGTEAFF

V gene: TRBV5-1
J gene: TRBJ1-2
CDR3 protein: CASSFTPGQGRDGYTF

V gene: TRBV10-2
J gene: TRBJ2-1
CDR3 protein: CASSGEGGEQFF

V gene: TRBV27
J gene: TRBJ1-5
CDR3 protein: CASSLFGQPQHF

V gene: TRBV9
J gene: TRBJ2-1
CDR3 protein: CASSVRRPPNEQFF

V gene: TRBV21-1
J gene: TRBJ2-1
CDR3 protein: CASSPLTSGTYKRSSYNEQFF

V gene: TRBV7-9
J gene: TRBJ1-2
CDR3 protein: CASSIGPSYGYTF

V gene: TRBV28
J gene: TRBJ1-4
CDR3 protein: CASTLQGLVGKLFF

V gene: TRBV18
J gene: TRBJ2-3
CDR3 protein: CASSRTFSTDTQYF

V gene: TRBV10-1
J gene: TRBJ1-1
CDR3 protein: CASSETGEAFF

V gene: TRBV2
J gene: TRBJ2-1
CDR3 protein: CASRAYNEQFF

V gene: TRBV28
J gene: TRBJ1-4
CDR3 protein: CASSEPGLWKLFF

V gene: TRBV2
J gene: TRBJ2-2
CDR3 protein: CASSVWADGELFF

V gene: TRBV5-5
J gene: TRBJ1-5
CDR3 protein: CASSRLNVGDQPQHF

V gene: TRBV4-1
J gene: TRBJ2-7
CDR3 protein: CASSQTYSLAGATYEQYF

V gene: TRBV6-5
J gene: TRBJ1-2
CDR3 protein: CASGEANYGYTF

V gene: TRBV30
J gene: TRBJ2-7
CDR3 protein: CAWNSGTGSGEQYF

V gene: TRBV19
J gene: TRBJ1-4
CDR3 protein: CASRTTGTNEKLFF

V gene: TRBV7-8
J gene: TRBJ2-3
CDR3 protein: CASSLVAGVGGTDTQYF

V gene: TRBV6-6
J gene: TRBJ2-4
CDR3 protein: CASRNSQGGRGYF

V gene: TRBV21-1
J gene: TRBJ2-7
CDR3 protein: CASSSWGRLAGLPIYEQYF

V gene: TRBV11-1
J gene: TRBJ2-3
CDR3 protein: CASSLTGRGGDTQYF

V gene: TRBV11-2
J gene: TRBJ1-1
CDR3 protein: CASSPTRGLTEAFF

V gene: TRBV6-4
J gene: TRBJ2-2
CDR3 protein: CASSDREVGELFF

V gene: TRBV9
J gene: TRBJ2-7
CDR3 protein: CASKTSGSHEQYF

V gene: TRBV5-1
J gene: TRBJ2-1
CDR3 protein: CASSFDRSEQFF

V gene: TRBV29-1
J gene: TRBJ2-3
CDR3 protein: CSVSLAADTQYF

V gene: TRBV7-3
J gene: TRBJ1-2
CDR3 protein: CASSLRAVGPSGYTF

V gene: TRBV11-2
J gene: TRBJ2-1
CDR3 protein: CASSPRLAGIYNEQFF

V gene: TRBV6-5
J gene: TRBJ1-1
CDR3 protein: CASSTGTGKNTEAFF

V gene: TRBV4-1
J gene: TRBJ2-1
CDR3 protein: CASSPLAVRSYNEQFF

V gene: TRBV5-1
J gene: TRBJ2-1
CDR3 protein: CASSLGDRGSNEQFF

V gene: TRBV18
J gene: TRBJ2-3
CDR3 protein: CASSPLRGREMDTQYF

V gene: TRBV14
J gene: TRBJ1-1
CDR3 protein: CASSQDLATEAFF

V gene: TRBV9
J gene: TRBJ2-7
CDR3 protein: CASRGRSEIDEQYF

V gene: TRBV19
J gene: TRBJ2-3
CDR3 protein: CASSIAFAAASTDTQYF

V gene: TRBV29-1
J gene: TRBJ1-4
CDR3 protein: CSVAGPNEKLFF

V gene: TRBV5-7
J gene: TRBJ2-7
CDR3 protein: CASSLVVREIDEQYF

V gene: TRBV5-6
J gene: TRBJ2-1
CDR3 protein: CASSPTGRYEQFF

V gene: TRBV7-2
J gene: TRBJ2-2
CDR3 protein: CASSFTRVAGELFF

V gene: TRBV4-1
J gene: TRBJ2-3
CDR3 protein: CASSQDTAGVGTDTQYF

V gene: TRBV11-2
J gene: TRBJ2-3
CDR3 protein: CASSLAGADTQYF

V gene: TRBV11-2
J gene: TRBJ2-7
CDR3 protein: CASSLSLVGEQYF

V gene: TRBV7-9
J gene: TRBJ2-3
CDR3 protein: CASSILAGGDTQYF

V gene: TRBV11-2
J gene: TRBJ1-3
CDR3 protein: CASSPQLSGNTIYF

V gene: TRBV30
J gene: TRBJ2-7
CDR3 protein: CAWRGQGIHEQYF

V gene: TRBV2
J gene: TRBJ1-1
CDR3 protein: CASSEEVGTEAFF

V gene: TRBV5-4
J gene: TRBJ2-5
CDR3 protein: CASSFGGGPGETQYF

V gene: TRBV4-1
J gene: TRBJ2-5
CDR3 protein: CASSQEPGRKTQYF

V gene: TRBV28
J gene: TRBJ1-1
CDR3 protein: CASSLWGRWDTEAFF

V gene: TRBV28
J gene: TRBJ1-1
CDR3 protein: CASSPTRTGWNTEAFF